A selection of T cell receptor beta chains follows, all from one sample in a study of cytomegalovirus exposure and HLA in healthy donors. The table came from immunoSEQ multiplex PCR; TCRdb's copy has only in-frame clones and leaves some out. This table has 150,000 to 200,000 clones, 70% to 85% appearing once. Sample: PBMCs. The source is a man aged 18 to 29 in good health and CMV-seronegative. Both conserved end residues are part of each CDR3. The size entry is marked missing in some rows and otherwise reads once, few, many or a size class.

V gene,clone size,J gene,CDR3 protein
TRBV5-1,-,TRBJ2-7,CASSLVGNSYEQYF
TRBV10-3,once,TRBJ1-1,CAISQRDRGHGEAFF
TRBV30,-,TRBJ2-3,CAWSVRESDTQYF
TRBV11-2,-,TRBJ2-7,CASSFTGGLYEQYF
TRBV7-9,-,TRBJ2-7,CASSFPGGVYEQYF
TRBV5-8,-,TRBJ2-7,CASSSDVGRDIHEQYF
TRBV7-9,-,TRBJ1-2,CASSPNPGQAYGYTF
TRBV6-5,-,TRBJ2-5,CASSPSQGAYETQYF
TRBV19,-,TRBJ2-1,CASSPADNEQFF
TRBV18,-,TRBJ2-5,CASSPLAGGLTQETQYF
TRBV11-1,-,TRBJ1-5,CASRAGDDGLISNQPQHF
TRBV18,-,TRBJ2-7,CASSPRASGYEQYF
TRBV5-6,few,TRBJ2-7,CASSLEATEQYF
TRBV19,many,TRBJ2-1,CASSPSPSEPYNEQFF
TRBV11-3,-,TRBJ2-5,CASSFILAGGPGKETQYF
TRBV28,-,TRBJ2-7,CASRPKAVRSPSEQYF
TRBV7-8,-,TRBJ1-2,CASSTGQSHGYTF
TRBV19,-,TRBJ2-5,CASSQAVQETQYF
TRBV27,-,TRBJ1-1,CASSLSWGATMNTEAFF
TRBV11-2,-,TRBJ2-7,CASSLDLAGYEQYF
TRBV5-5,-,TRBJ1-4,CASSLSATNEKLFF
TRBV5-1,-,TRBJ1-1,CASSGGMNTEAFF
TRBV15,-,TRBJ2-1,CATSMAGAGLIKQFF
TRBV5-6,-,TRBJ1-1,CASSYLTVNTEAFF
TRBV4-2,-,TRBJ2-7,CASSLLRGQSSYEQYF
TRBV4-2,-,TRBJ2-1,CASSQAAGAFQVNEQFF
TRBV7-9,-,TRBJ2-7,CASSSPSGIKYEQYF
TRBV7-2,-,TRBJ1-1,CASSLTTGLNTEAFF
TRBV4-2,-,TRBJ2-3,CASSQEGLAGGPADTQYF
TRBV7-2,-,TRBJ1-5,CASSLDRYQPQHF
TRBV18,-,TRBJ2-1,CASSPGLLGLGNEQFF
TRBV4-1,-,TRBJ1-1,CASSQEEFLNTEAFF
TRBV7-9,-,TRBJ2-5,CASSSRWETQYF
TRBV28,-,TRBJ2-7,CASSLVRDRVVGQYF
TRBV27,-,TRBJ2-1,CASSYTVYNEQFF
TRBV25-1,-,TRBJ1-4,CASSRTRQGSNEKLFF
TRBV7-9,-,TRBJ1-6,CSSSPGTGGNSPLHF
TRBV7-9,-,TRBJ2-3,CASSLPQGEDTQYF
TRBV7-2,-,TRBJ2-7,CASTPKTGQGFYEQYF
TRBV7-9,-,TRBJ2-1,CASSLGDYSYNEQFF
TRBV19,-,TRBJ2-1,CASSMGLLNEQFF
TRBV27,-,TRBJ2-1,CASSLASARDEQFF
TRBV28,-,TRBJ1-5,CASSLGPGFGQPQHF
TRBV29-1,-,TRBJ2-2,CSVPFGGGANTGELFF
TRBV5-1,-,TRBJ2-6,CASSLEAGPGANVLTF
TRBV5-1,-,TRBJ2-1,CASSPGLVEQFF
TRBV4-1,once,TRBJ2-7,CASRRTFRDRSYEQYF
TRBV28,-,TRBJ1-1,CASSSPSGALGTEAFF
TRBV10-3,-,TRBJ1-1,CATGQGRSEAFF
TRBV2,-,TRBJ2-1,CASSETSGRPYNEQFF
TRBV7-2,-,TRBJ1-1,CASSLAAGNTEAFF
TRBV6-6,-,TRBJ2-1,CASNMFNEQFF
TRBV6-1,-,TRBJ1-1,CASIKTGRAFF
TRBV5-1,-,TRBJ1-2,CASSLGYFGDYGYTF
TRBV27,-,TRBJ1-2,CASSRGGPSPLYGYTF
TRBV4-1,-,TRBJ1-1,CASSQDQRQGVEAFF
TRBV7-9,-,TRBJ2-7,CASSLEGRQGPYF